This T cell receptor beta chain appears in the sequencing data of a study of CD8 T cells in Susac syndrome. The CDR3 length is 15 residues. Unmatched junction bases numbered 8, after V lost 5 bases and J lost 2 bases. CDR1 and CDR2 from the germline V gene are MGHRA and YSYEKL. Reverse transcription of roughly 0.5 to 1 ug RNA used random hexamers. TCRdb passed the immunoSEQ multiplex PCR reads through MiXCR, listing each CDR3 protein once. The data hold 95,000 to 150,000 distinct CDR3 sequences, with over 90% observed a single time. The sequence was collected from a human donor with Susac syndrome. The V call is TRBV4-1, the J call TRBJ1-2; TRBD1 aligns across 7 bases. Material: CD8+ T cells from PBMCs. CDR3 in DNA: TGCGCCAGCAGCTATGGACAGGAAGTGAACTATGGCTACACCTTC. It yields the protein CASSYGQEVNYGYTF.